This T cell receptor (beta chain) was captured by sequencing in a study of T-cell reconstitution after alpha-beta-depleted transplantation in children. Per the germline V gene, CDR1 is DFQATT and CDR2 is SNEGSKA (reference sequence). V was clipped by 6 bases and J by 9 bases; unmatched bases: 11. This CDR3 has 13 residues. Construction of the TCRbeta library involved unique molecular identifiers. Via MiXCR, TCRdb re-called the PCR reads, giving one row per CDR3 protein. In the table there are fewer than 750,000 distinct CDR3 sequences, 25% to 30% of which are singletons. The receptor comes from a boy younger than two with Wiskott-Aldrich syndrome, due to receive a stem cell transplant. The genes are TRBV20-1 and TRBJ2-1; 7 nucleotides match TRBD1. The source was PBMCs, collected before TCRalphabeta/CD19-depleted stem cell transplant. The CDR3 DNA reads TGCAGTGCCCCTGACGACAGGGTCGGTGAGCAGTTCTTC. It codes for CSAPDDRVGEQFF.